The entry below describes one T cell receptor (beta chain). This specimen belongs to a study of shared clonotypes between healthy human individuals. Libraries were prepared by immunoSEQ multiplex PCR; TCRdb keeps only in-frame clonotypes and omits some of them. The sample has about 2.3 million clones, over 85% seen once; the top ten hold about 0.39%. The material sequenced was naive CD4+ T cells from PBMCs. Regarding subset: CD45RA+ positively selected. This receptor was taken from a man younger than 35 in good health. Some clones in this sample may be carry-over from other donors' samples.

Here the CDR3 reads CASSPEANTEAFF. CDR3 DNA: TGTGCCAGCAGCCCGGAGGCTAACACTGAAGCTTTCTTT. The chain employs TRBV7-9 and TRBJ1-1; D unclear. CDR3 length equals 13 residues. CDR1 is SEHNR, CDR2 FQNEAQ, per germline (reference sequence). With 5 bases removed from V and 2 bases from J, the gap between germline ends came to 9 bases.